These T cell receptor beta chains were read from a single sample in a study of cytotoxic CD8 clonotypes in ibrutinib-treated CLL. Sequenced by immunoSEQ multiplex PCR; TCRdb stores in-frame clones only, minus some. The sample gives 150,000 or so clones, 88% of which show up once; around 3% is in the top ten. Sample: PBMCs, taken at disease progression, from a patient treated with ibrutinib. The receptors were sampled from a human donor with chronic lymphocytic leukemia. Both conserved end residues are part of each CDR3. A D gene is named only where the DNA matches it firmly. A row's size may be missing; if present it is once, few, many or a size class.

v_call,clone_size,d_call,j_call,cdr3_aa,cdr3_nt
TRBV9,-,TRBD2,TRBJ2-7,CASTGEGLAHEQYF,TGTGCCAGCACGGGGGAGGGCCTGGCCCACGAGCAGTACTTC
TRBV28,-,-,TRBJ1-4,CASSSPAGVWKLFF,TGTGCCAGCAGTTCACCCGCGGGCGTGTGGAAACTGTTTTTT
TRBV2,-,TRBD2,TRBJ2-7,CASRGLAGSGEQYF,TGTGCCAGCAGGGGACTAGCGGGATCGGGCGAGCAGTACTTC
TRBV11-3,-,TRBD1,TRBJ2-7,CASSLQLETGGREQYF,TGTGCCAGCAGCTTGCAACTTGAGACAGGGGGCCGGGAGCAGTACTTC
TRBV7-9,-,TRBD2,TRBJ2-3,CASSLEKVAGSSTDTQYF,TGTGCCAGCAGCTTAGAAAAGGTAGCGGGCTCTAGCACAGATACGCAGTATTTT
TRBV4-3,-,TRBD1,TRBJ1-3,CASSQDWDRVALGNTIYF,TGCGCCAGCAGCCAAGATTGGGACAGGGTAGCTCTGGGAAACACCATATATTTT
TRBV29-1,-,-,TRBJ1-5,CSVANKDQPQHF,TGCAGCGTTGCCAACAAGGACCAGCCCCAGCATTTT
TRBV30,-,TRBD1,TRBJ1-1,CAWSRKTGGAKTEAFF,TGTGCCTGGAGTAGAAAAACAGGGGGCGCGAAGACTGAAGCTTTCTTT
TRBV7-2,-,TRBD1,TRBJ2-7,CASSARQGYEQYF,TGTGCCAGCAGCGCGCGACAGGGGTACGAGCAGTACTTC
TRBV6-5,-,TRBD2,TRBJ2-7,CASSYRTSRYEQYF,TGTGCCAGCAGTTACAGGACTAGCAGATACGAGCAGTACTTC
TRBV5-1,-,-,TRBJ2-7,CASSYLWTGSYEQYF,TGCGCCAGCAGCTATCTTTGGACTGGATCCTACGAGCAGTACTTC
TRBV28,-,-,TRBJ2-5,CASSFRGGVGETQYF,TGTGCCAGCAGTTTCAGAGGAGGGGTCGGGGAGACCCAGTACTTC
TRBV5-1,-,TRBD1,TRBJ2-6,CASSFPGQAVSGANVLTF,TGCGCCAGCAGCTTCCCCGGACAGGCCGTCTCTGGGGCCAACGTCCTGACTTTC
TRBV4-1,-,-,TRBJ2-5,CASSQDPPPSVQETQYF,TGCGCCAGCAGCCAAGATCCCCCTCCTTCCGTCCAAGAGACCCAGTACTTC
TRBV5-1,-,-,TRBJ2-3,CASSYSTLGYIDTQYF,TGCGCCAGCAGCTATTCGACTCTAGGTTATATAGATACGCAGTATTTT
TRBV19,many,-,TRBJ2-7,CASSIGRGNYEQYF,TGTGCCAGTAGTATCGGCAGGGGTAACTACGAGCAGTACTTC
TRBV5-1,-,TRBD1,TRBJ1-2,CASSLAGDRGEGYTF,TGCGCCAGCAGCTTGGCCGGAGACAGGGGGGAAGGCTACACCTTC
TRBV6-1,-,TRBD1,TRBJ1-5,CASSATGAGNQPQHF,TGTGCCAGCAGTGCGACAGGGGCGGGCAATCAGCCCCAGCATTTT
TRBV6-6,-,-,TRBJ1-2,CASSDDSYGYTF,TGTGCCAGCAGTGACGACAGTTATGGCTACACCTTC
TRBV11-3,-,-,TRBJ2-2,CASSYLNTGELFF,TGTGCCAGCAGCTATCTGAACACCGGGGAGCTGTTTTTT
TRBV7-2,-,-,TRBJ1-5,CASSSTSQPQHF,TGTGCCAGCAGCTCGACATCTCAGCCCCAGCATTTT
TRBV7-6,once,-,TRBJ2-6,CASSLEKAWANVLTF,TGTGCCAGCAGCTTAGAAAAGGCATGGGCCAACGTCCTGACTTTC
TRBV9,-,TRBD1,TRBJ1-2,CASRGHVDVGQGGGYTF,TGTGCCAGCAGGGGACACGTAGACGTCGGACAGGGAGGGGGCTACACCTTC
TRBV29-1,-,-,TRBJ1-1,CSVPSQVNTEAFF,TGCAGCGTCCCCTCCCAAGTGAACACTGAAGCTTTCTTT
TRBV4-1,-,-,TRBJ2-1,CASSQVGWRGPNEQFF,TGCGCCAGCAGCCAAGTGGGGTGGCGGGGCCCCAATGAGCAGTTCTTC
TRBV5-1,-,TRBD1,TRBJ1-5,CASSPEGQGYQPQHF,TGCGCCAGCAGCCCGGAGGGACAGGGGTACCAGCCCCAGCATTTT
TRBV9,-,-,TRBJ1-3,CASSEPAGNTIYF,TGTGCCAGCAGCGAACCGGCGGGAAACACCATATATTTT
TRBV6-6,-,-,TRBJ1-4,CASSRRSSELFF,TGTGCCAGCAGCCGCAGGTCTTCCGAACTGTTTTTT
TRBV4-1,-,-,TRBJ1-1,CASSQQGNGAEAFF,TGCGCCAGCAGCCAACAGGGTAATGGGGCTGAAGCTTTCTTT
TRBV9,-,TRBD1,TRBJ2-2,CASNIFDRGSVGELFF,TGTGCCAGCAATATCTTCGACAGGGGGAGTGTCGGGGAGCTGTTTTTT
TRBV5-1,-,-,TRBJ2-5,CASSSLFWSENQETQYF,TGCGCCAGCAGCTCCCTTTTCTGGTCGGAAAACCAAGAGACCCAGTACTTC
TRBV6-6,-,TRBD2,TRBJ2-2,CAIGGTSRTGELFF,TGTGCCATCGGCGGGACTAGCCGCACCGGGGAGCTGTTTTTT
TRBV6-1,-,TRBD1,TRBJ2-5,CASSESGQTGTGRLRRQTQYF,TGTGCCAGCAGTGAATCAGGGCAAACCGGGACAGGGAGACTGAGGCGGCAGACCCAGTACTTC